The clone carrying this T cell receptor (beta chain) was detected a few times. Its cognate antigen is unknown. Approximately 10^5 TCR templates underwent assay in every sample. The assay was immunoSEQ multiplex PCR, and TCRdb's table has in-frame clones only and misses some. The sample yields fewer than 120,000 clones, approximately 92% seen once. The CDR3 spans 12 residues. CDR1 is SQVTM and CDR2 is ANQGSEA in the germline V gene. The V end was cut by 6 bases, the J end by 0 bases, with 8 bases between. This specimen belongs to a study of siplizumab effects on memory and regulatory T cells. Findings and caveats of the study: Only a minority of proliferating CD4+ or CD8+ clones had an assignable naive or memory phenotype, with roughly 80-97% lacking one.

This receptor was identified in a human donor in good health. Sequenced: CD4+ T cells sorted from blood. The chain joins TRBV29-1 to TRBJ1-1, with D perhaps TRBD1 (5 bases). The CDR3 DNA sequence: TGCAGCGTCGGACACTTGAACACTGAAGCTTTCTTT. Encoded protein: CSVGHLNTEAFF.